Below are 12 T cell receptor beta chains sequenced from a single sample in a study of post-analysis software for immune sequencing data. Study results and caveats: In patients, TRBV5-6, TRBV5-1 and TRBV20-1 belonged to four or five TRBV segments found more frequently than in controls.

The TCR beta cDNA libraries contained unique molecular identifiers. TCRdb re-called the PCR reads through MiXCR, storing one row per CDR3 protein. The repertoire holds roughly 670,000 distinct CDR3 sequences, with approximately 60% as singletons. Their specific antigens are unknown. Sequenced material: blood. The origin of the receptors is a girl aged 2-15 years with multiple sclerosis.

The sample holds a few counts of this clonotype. The CDR3 here is CASSVYRDSFFTYEQYF. The CDR3 nucleotides are TGTGCCAGCAGCGTCTACCGGGACTCATTTTTCACCTACGAGCAGTACTTC. V is TRBV9 and J is TRBJ2-7; D possibly corresponds to TRBD2 (6 bases). Trimming shortened V by 2 bases and J by 2 bases, and 20 bases separated the two germline ends. The CDR3 runs to 17 residues. Looked up from germline, CDR1 is SGDLS and CDR2 is YYNGEE.

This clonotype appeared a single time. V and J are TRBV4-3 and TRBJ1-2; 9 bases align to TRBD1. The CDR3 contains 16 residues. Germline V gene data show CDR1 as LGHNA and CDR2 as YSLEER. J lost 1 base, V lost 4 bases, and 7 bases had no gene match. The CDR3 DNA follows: TGCGCCAGCAGCCTATCCGGGACAGGGATTAACTATGGCTACACCTTC. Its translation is CASSLSGTGINYGYTF.

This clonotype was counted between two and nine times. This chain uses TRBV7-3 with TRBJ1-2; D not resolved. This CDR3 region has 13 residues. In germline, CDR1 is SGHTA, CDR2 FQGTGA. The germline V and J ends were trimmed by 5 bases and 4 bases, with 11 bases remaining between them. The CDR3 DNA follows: TGTGCCAGCAGCCCCGGGTCCGTCTATGGCTACACCTTC. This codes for CASSPGSVYGYTF.

The CDR3 reads CAIRAQGTPSNYNEQFF. CDR3 DNA sequence: TGTGCCATCAGGGCGCAGGGGACCCCTTCTAATTACAATGAGCAGTTCTTC. The V call is TRBV10-3, the J call TRBJ2-1, with D perhaps matching TRBD1 (6 bases). The CDR3 contains 17 residues. Germline V gene lookup returns CDR1 ENHRY and CDR2 SYGVKD. Trimming pared 6 bases from V and 4 bases from J, leaving 22 bases between.

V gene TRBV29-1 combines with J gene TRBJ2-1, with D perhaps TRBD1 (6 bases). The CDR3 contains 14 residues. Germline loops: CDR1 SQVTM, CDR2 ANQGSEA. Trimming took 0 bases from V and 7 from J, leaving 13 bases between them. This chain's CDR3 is CSVEDRTEENEQFF. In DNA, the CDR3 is TGCAGCGTTGAAGATCGGACAGAAGAAAATGAGCAGTTCTTC.

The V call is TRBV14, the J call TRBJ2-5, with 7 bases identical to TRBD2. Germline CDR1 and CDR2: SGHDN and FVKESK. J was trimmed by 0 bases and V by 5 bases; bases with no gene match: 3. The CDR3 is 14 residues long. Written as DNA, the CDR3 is TGTGCCAGCAGCTTGGCGGGGGACCAAGAGACCCAGTACTTC. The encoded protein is CASSLAGDQETQYF.

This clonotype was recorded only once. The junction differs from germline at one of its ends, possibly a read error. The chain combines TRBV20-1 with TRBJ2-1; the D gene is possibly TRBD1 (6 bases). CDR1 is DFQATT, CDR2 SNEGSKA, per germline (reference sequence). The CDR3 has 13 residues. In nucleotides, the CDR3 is TGCAGTGCTCTACAGGGATCCTACAATGAGCGGTTCTTC. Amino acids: CSALQGSYNERFF.

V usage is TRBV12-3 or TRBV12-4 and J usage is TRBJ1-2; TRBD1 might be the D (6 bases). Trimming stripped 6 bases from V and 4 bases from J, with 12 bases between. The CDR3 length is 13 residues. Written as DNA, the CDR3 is TGTGCCAGCAGGCCCGGGACATCCTATGGCTACACCTTC. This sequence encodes CASRPGTSYGYTF.

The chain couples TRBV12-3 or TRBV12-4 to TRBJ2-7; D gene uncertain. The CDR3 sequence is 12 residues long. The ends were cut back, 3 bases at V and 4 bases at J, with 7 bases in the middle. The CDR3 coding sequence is TGTGCCAGCAGTTTGATCGGTTACGAGCAGTACTTC. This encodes CASSLIGYEQYF.

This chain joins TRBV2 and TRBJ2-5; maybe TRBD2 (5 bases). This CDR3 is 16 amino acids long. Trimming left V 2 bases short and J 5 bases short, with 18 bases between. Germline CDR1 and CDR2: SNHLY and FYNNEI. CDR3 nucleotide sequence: TGTGCCAGCAGTGAACCCAGACTACCCCTCAAGGAGACCCAGTACTTC. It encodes CASSEPRLPLKETQYF. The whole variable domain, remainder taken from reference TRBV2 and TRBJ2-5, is EPEVTQTPSHQVTQMGQEVILRCVPISNHLYFYWYRQILGQKVEFLVSFYNNEISEKSEIFDDQFSVERPDGSNFTLKIRSTKLEDSAMYFCASSEPRLPLKETQYFGPGTRLLVL.

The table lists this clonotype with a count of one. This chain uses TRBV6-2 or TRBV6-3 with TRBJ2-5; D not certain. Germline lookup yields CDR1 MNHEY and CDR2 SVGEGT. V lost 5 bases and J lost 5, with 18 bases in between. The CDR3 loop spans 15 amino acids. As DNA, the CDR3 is TGTGCCAGCAGTCACGAGTACGGCGACCTGGAGACCCAGTACTTC. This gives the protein CASSHEYGDLETQYF.

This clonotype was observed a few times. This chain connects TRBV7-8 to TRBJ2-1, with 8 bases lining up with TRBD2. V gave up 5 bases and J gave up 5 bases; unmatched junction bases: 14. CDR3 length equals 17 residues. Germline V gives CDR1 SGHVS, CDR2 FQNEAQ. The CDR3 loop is CASSLILAGSPNNEQFF. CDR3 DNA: TGTGCCAGCAGCCTTATCTTAGCGGGGAGCCCCAACAATGAGCAGTTCTTC.